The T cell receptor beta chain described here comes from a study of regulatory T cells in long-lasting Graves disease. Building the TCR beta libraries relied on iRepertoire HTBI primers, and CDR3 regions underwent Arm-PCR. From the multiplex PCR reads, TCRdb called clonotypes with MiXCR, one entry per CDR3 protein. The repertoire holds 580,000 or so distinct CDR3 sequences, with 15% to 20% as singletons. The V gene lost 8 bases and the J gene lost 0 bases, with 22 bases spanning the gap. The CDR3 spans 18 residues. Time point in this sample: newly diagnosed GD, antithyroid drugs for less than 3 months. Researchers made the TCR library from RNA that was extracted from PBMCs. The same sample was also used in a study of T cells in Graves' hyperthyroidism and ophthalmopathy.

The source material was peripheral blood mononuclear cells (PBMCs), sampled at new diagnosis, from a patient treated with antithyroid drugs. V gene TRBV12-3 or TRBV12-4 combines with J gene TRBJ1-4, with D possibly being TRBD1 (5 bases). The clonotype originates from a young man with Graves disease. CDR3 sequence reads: CASRPRMQTDATNEKLFF. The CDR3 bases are TGTGCCAGCCGCCCACGCATGCAGACAGATGCAACTAATGAAAAACTGTTTTTT.